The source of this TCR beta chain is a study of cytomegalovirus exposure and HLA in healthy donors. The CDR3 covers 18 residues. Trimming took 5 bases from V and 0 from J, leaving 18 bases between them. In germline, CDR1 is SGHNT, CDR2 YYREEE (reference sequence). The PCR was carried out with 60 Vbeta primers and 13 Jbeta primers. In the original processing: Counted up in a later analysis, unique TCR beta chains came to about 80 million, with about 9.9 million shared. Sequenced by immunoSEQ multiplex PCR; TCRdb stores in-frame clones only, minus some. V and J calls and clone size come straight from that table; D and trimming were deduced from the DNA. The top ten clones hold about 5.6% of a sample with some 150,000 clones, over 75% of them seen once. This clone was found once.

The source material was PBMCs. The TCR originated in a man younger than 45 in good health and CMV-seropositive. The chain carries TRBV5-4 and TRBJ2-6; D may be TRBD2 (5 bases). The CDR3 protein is CASSWAGVVGSGANVLTF. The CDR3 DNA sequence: TGTGCCAGCAGTTGGGCCGGGGTGGTAGGCTCTGGGGCCAACGTCCTGACTTTC.